The 28 T cell receptor beta chains in this list originate from one sample, sequenced in a study of long-term antiretroviral therapy in people with HIV (dated by TCRdb to between 2021 and 2023). The immunoSEQ hsTCRB v3.0 assay was used at survey level resolution to sequence the TRB variable region. Held by TCRdb, this immuneACCESS table contains in-frame sequences only and omits some clones. Under half of the omission traces to an unresolved V gene where checked; the cause of the rest is unknown. In this sample the table shows about 22,000 clones, about nine tenths of which occur a single time. The biggest ten clones account for roughly 7% of the sample. Specimen: unsorted PBMCs, collected 1.8 years before starting antiretroviral therapy. These receptors were taken from a woman in her twenties or thirties with HIV.

This clone was counted only a few times. The chain couples TRBV27 to TRBJ2-7; D ambiguous. The CDR3 loop spans 12 amino acids. The V end lost 4 bases, the J end lost 9 bases, and 13 bases lay between the germline ends. Germline V gene lookup returns CDR1 MNHEY and CDR2 SMNVEV (reference sequence). The CDR3 coding sequence is TGTGCCAGCAGTTCGGACGGCGTGGGGCAGTACTTC. The encoded protein is CASSSDGVGQYF.

This clone was observed once. This rearrangement joins TRBV10-1 to TRBJ2-2; D is unresolved. The CDR3 is 12 amino acids. CDR1 is WNHNN, CDR2 SYGVQD, per germline (reference sequence). Trimming removed 4 bases from V and 3 bases from J, with 3 bases in between. CDR3 in amino acids: CASSADTGELFF. CDR3 coding DNA: TGCGCCAGCAGTGCCGACACCGGGGAGCTGTTTTTT.

The chain carries TRBV5-1 and TRBJ2-3; 8 bases map to TRBD2. The V and J ends lost 4 bases and 0 bases, in that order; junction bases with no gene match: 10. The germline CDR1 and CDR2 sequences are SGHRS and YFSETQ. The CDR3 extends over 17 amino acids. As DNA, the CDR3 is TGCGCCAGCAGCAAATCCCTCGCGGGGGGAAGCACAGATACGCAGTATTTT. Protein product: CASSKSLAGGSTDTQYF.

The chain joins TRBV19 to TRBJ1-5; D is uncertain. The germline V gene has CDR1 LNHDA and CDR2 SQIVND (reference sequence). The ends were cut back, 3 bases at V and 2 bases at J, with 14 bases in the middle. The CDR3 sequence is 16 residues long. The CDR3 DNA reads as TGTGCCAGTAGTATTTTCAATAACCGGGGCAATCAGCCCCAGCATTTT. As protein: CASSIFNNRGNQPQHF.

The chain recombines TRBV2 with TRBJ1-3; possible D gene TRBD1, 5 bases. CDR1 SNHLY and CDR2 FYNNEI come from the germline V gene. This CDR3 region has 16 residues. V lost 2 bases to trimming and J lost 5 bases, with 16 bases between them. CDR3 in DNA: TGTGCCAGCAGTGAACGTCAGGGACCGACGCGAAACACCATATATTTT. Protein sequence: CASSERQGPTRNTIYF.

This clone was recorded a few times. The chain recombines TRBV11-2 with TRBJ2-1, with TRBD1 identical over 7 bases. The V and J ends lost 0 bases and 8 bases, in that order; junction bases with no gene match: 13. The V gene's germline CDR1 is SGHAT and CDR2 FQNNGV. The CDR3 covers 17 residues. The CDR3 sequence: CASSLDLGTVTPYEQFF. CDR3 coding DNA: TGTGCCAGCAGCTTAGATCTTGGGACAGTAACGCCATATGAGCAGTTCTTC. The full variable domain, rest sourced from reference TRBV11-2 and TRBJ2-1, is EAGVAQSPRYKIIEKRQSVAFWCNPISGHATLYWYQQILGQGPKLLIQFQNNGVVDDSQLPKDRFSAERLKGVDSTLKIQPAKLEDSAVYLCASSLDLGTVTPYEQFFGPGTRLTVL.

The rearrangement links TRBV2 to TRBJ1-5; D unresolved. Germline V CDR1 and CDR2: SNHLY, FYNNEI. CDR3 length: 12 residues. The V gene lost 4 bases and the J gene lost 3 bases, with 4 bases spanning the gap. The CDR3 here is CASSGLNQPQHF. The CDR3, as DNA: TGTGCCAGCAGTGGCCTCAATCAGCCCCAGCATTTT.

The chain uses TRBV9 and TRBJ1-2; no clear D gene. The V and J ends lost 2 bases and 2 bases respectively, with 7 bases between them. This CDR3 is built from 13 residues. CDR1 and CDR2 from the germline V gene are SGDLS and YYNGEE. The chain's CDR3 is CASSVMGNYGYTF. The DNA of the CDR3 is TGTGCCAGCAGCGTCATGGGGAACTATGGCTACACCTTC.

The chain carries TRBV29-1 and TRBJ2-7; 9 bases are shared with TRBD1. This CDR3 comprises 15 residues. Germline CDR1 reads SQVTM; CDR2 reads ANQGSEA. V lost 6 bases and J lost 0; bases outside the gene matches: 9. This CDR3 is CSVATGTGSSYEQYF. CDR3 sequence (DNA): TGCAGCGTCGCAACGGGGACAGGGAGCTCCTACGAGCAGTACTTC.

The chain has TRBV29-1 and TRBJ1-5; D perhaps matches TRBD1 (6 bases). Deletions cut 4 bases from V and 5 bases from J, with 21 bases between. Germline V lookup: CDR1 SQVTM, CDR2 ANQGSEA. This CDR3 is 16 amino acids long. CDR3 in amino acids: CSVGAGGRGADQPQHF. CDR3 bases: TGCAGCGTTGGGGCGGGCGGCAGGGGCGCAGATCAGCCCCAGCATTTT.

The table lists this clone with a few counts. The V and J genes are TRBV2 and TRBJ1-5; 8 bases fit TRBD1. Germline CDR1 and CDR2: SNHLY and FYNNEI. CDR3 size: 13 residues. V dropped 6 bases and J dropped 6; count of bases not matched to a gene: 4. This CDR3 is CASRAQGGQPQHF. The CDR3 DNA sequence: TGTGCCAGCAGAGCACAGGGGGGTCAGCCCCAGCATTTT.

The chain employs TRBV2 and TRBJ1-1; no clear D. The CDR3 is made up of 14 amino acids. The germline V gene encodes CDR1 SNHLY and CDR2 FYNNEI. Deletions cut 7 bases from V and 4 bases from J, with 16 bases between. For the CDR3, the DNA is TGTGCCAGCAAATCGAAAAATGGGCGCACTGAAGCTTTCTTT. Its translation is CASKSKNGRTEAFF.

The chain couples TRBV2 to TRBJ1-1; 8 bases agree with TRBD1. This CDR3 has 14 amino acids. Losses at the gene ends were 11 bases for V and 0 bases for J; bases not matched to a gene: 8. Germline V lookup: CDR1 SNHLY, CDR2 FYNNEI. CDR3 amino acids: CAGPRDRLNTEAFF. CDR3 bases: TGTGCCGGCCCCAGGGACAGGTTGAACACTGAAGCTTTCTTT.

The J gene is TRBJ1-4, the V gene TRBV7-8; D is uncertain. Looked up from germline, CDR1 is SGHVS and CDR2 is FQNEAQ. The V gene lost 1 base and the J gene lost 8 bases, with 17 bases spanning the gap. This CDR3 spans 16 amino acids. CDR3 protein: CASSLVVGRLGEKLFF. The CDR3 DNA reads as TGTGCCAGCAGCTTAGTAGTTGGTCGCCTGGGCGAAAAACTGTTTTTT.

This clone was recorded once. V usage is TRBV7-9 and J usage is TRBJ1-6; D gene ambiguous. This CDR3 contains 15 residues. V lost 3 bases and J 10 bases, leaving 16 bases between the germline ends. Looked up from germline, CDR1 is SEHNR and CDR2 is FQNEAQ (reference sequence). CDR3 residues: CASSFGNLEDSPLHF. For the CDR3, the DNA is TGTGCCAGCAGCTTTGGGAACTTGGAAGACTCACCCCTCCACTTT.

The rearrangement joins TRBV5-1 to TRBJ2-5; D is unresolved. In germline, CDR1 is SGHRS, CDR2 YFSETQ. V shed 0 bases and J shed 5 bases, with 8 bases lying between them. The CDR3 extends over 13 amino acids. The DNA for the CDR3 is TGCGCCAGCAGCTTGGTCTTGGGGGAGACCCAGTACTTC. Translation: CASSLVLGETQYF.

This clone has a handful of counts. This rearrangement joins TRBV2 to TRBJ1-2, with 8 bases matching TRBD1. V shed 0 bases, J shed 8 bases, and the junction held 2 bases outside the gene matches. Germline lookup yields CDR1 SNHLY and CDR2 FYNNEI. This CDR3 spans 13 amino acids. CDR3 in amino acids: CASSEAGTGGYTF. CDR3 sequence (DNA): TGTGCCAGCAGTGAAGCGGGGACAGGAGGCTACACCTTC.

The chain uses TRBV5-5 and TRBJ2-4, with D possibly TRBD1 on 7 matching bases. The CDR3 consists of 12 residues. Germline CDR1 reads SGHKS; CDR2 reads YYEKEE (reference sequence). V was clipped by 4 bases and J by 12 bases, with 14 bases between them. Here the CDR3 reads CASSDSGGNQYF. CDR3 in DNA: TGTGCCAGCAGCGATTCAGGGGGGAATCAGTACTTC.

This chain joins TRBV11-2 and TRBJ2-3; TRBD2 matches at 9 bases. V shed 4 bases, J shed 3 bases, and the junction held 11 bases outside the gene matches. Germline V lookup: CDR1 SGHAT, CDR2 FQNNGV. This CDR3 has 17 residues. The CDR3 coding sequence is TGTGCCAGCAGCTCACCTGGGGCGGGGGGGCGGACAGATACGCAGTATTTT. Protein sequence: CASSSPGAGGRTDTQYF.

The chain links TRBV6-4 to TRBJ2-6; D tentatively fits TRBD1 or TRBD2 (5 bases each). CDR3 length: 16 residues. V lost 0 bases to trimming and J lost 0 bases, with 6 bases between them. Germline V gene lookup returns CDR1 MRHNA and CDR2 SNTAGT. The chain's CDR3 is CASSDSGGSGANVLTF. CDR3 DNA: TGTGCCAGCAGTGACTCTGGGGGCTCTGGGGCCAACGTCCTGACTTTC.

This chain connects TRBV7-4 to TRBJ2-3, with D possibly being TRBD2 (6 bases). V was clipped by 11 bases and J by 2 bases, with 26 bases between them. The CDR3 runs to 17 residues. The germline V gene encodes CDR1 SGHVT and CDR2 SQSDAQ. The CDR3 here is CAEGLASPSKNTDTQYF. In nucleotides, the CDR3 is TGTGCCGAGGGGCTAGCGTCACCCTCAAAGAACACAGATACGCAGTATTTT.

V and J are TRBV6-1 and TRBJ2-3; D is ambiguous. V was pared by 0 bases and J by 2 bases, with 9 bases between. This CDR3 comprises 15 residues. Germline V lookup: CDR1 MNHNS, CDR2 SASEGT. CDR3 coding DNA: TGTGCCAGCAGTGAAGCAGCCACCATCACAGATACGCAGTATTTT. Residues: CASSEAATITDTQYF.

The rearrangement uses TRBV30 and TRBJ1-5; TRBD1 might be the D (5 bases). The germline V gene has CDR1 GTSNPN and CDR2 SVGIG (reference sequence). The CDR3 covers 14 residues. The V gene lost 1 base and the J gene lost 7 bases, with 14 bases spanning the gap. This CDR3 reads CAWSGGGKGQPQHF. CDR3 nucleotides: TGTGCCTGGAGTGGGGGGGGGAAGGGACAGCCCCAGCATTTT.

The chain's CDR3 is CASGSGQDEKLFF. The CDR3 DNA reads TGTGCTAGTGGTTCGGGCCAGGATGAAAAACTGTTTTTT. The chain joins TRBV12-5 to TRBJ1-4; D uncertain. The CDR3 contains 13 residues. V was clipped by 4 bases and J by 6 bases, with 9 bases between them. The germline CDR1 and CDR2 sequences are LGHNT and FRNRAP.

This chain links TRBV30 with TRBJ1-6; 9 bases align to TRBD1. With V trimmed by 4 bases and J by 11 bases, 12 bases remained unmatched. Germline V gene data show CDR1 as GTSNPN and CDR2 as SVGIG (reference sequence). The CDR3 sequence is 15 residues long. Here the CDR3 DNA reads TGTGCCTGGACCCACCAGGACAGGGGTATTCCACCCCTCCACTTT. This sequence encodes CAWTHQDRGIPPLHF.

This chain joins TRBV19 and TRBJ1-1, with D unclear. Trimming took off 6 bases at V and 2 bases at J, with 10 bases between the two ends. The CDR3 length is 13 residues. The germline V gene encodes CDR1 LNHDA and CDR2 SQIVND (reference sequence). Written as DNA, the CDR3 is TGTGCCAGTAGGTTTAACAGCAACACTGAAGCTTTCTTT. Its protein product is CASRFNSNTEAFF.

The chain carries TRBV4-1 and TRBJ1-3, with TRBD1 as a possible D gene (5 bases). The CDR3 has 15 residues. Germline V lookup: CDR1 MGHRA, CDR2 YSYEKL. Trimming took off 0 bases at V and 2 bases at J, with 8 bases between the two ends. CDR3 bases: TGCGCCAGCAGCCAAGATTTGGGGCCTGGAAACACCATATATTTT. This translates into CASSQDLGPGNTIYF.

The chain carries TRBV2 and TRBJ2-7; no firm D call. Germline loops: CDR1 SNHLY, CDR2 FYNNEI. The length of the CDR3 is 12 residues. Here the CDR3 reads CAHFDISYEQYF. The DNA of the CDR3 is TGTGCACATTTTGATATCTCCTACGAGCAGTACTTC.